A single sample is the source of the 2 T cell receptor beta chains below, sequenced in a study of human T cells and chemical hapten exposure. A single record per CDR3 protein comes from TCRdb applying MiXCR to the RACE reads. The repertoire includes just under 350,000 distinct CDR3 sequences, approximately 6.3% of them detected once, and 8% to 9% sits in the top ten. Time point defined: patch test 1, 2 weeks after DPC sensitization. Treatment indicated: therapeutic diphenylcyclopropenone sensitization with weekly scalp DPC. The specimen was whole blood, collected in connection with sensitization to the hapten diphenylcyclopropenone (DPC). The receptors were gathered from a woman aged 18-29 years with alopecia areata. Some clones in this sample may be carry-over from other donors' samples.

V and J are TRBV20-1 and TRBJ1-2, with a tentative D call TRBD1 (5 bases). The length of the CDR3 is 13 residues. CDR1 and CDR2 from the germline V gene are DFQATT and SNEGSKA (reference sequence). The V and J ends lost 3 bases and 2 bases respectively, with 10 bases between them. CDR3: CSARNDRNYGYTF. DNA of the CDR3: TGCAGTGCTAGGAATGACAGAAACTATGGCTACACCTTC.

This clonotype has just a few counts. This chain joins TRBV5-1 and TRBJ2-6, with D unclear. Trimming removed 3 bases at V and 2 bases at J, with 6 bases between. The CDR3 covers 14 residues. CDR1 and CDR2 (germline): SGHRS, YFSETQ. CDR3 region: CASSSAPGANVLTF. CDR3 in DNA: TGCGCCAGCAGCTCGGCCCCTGGGGCCAACGTCCTGACTTTC.